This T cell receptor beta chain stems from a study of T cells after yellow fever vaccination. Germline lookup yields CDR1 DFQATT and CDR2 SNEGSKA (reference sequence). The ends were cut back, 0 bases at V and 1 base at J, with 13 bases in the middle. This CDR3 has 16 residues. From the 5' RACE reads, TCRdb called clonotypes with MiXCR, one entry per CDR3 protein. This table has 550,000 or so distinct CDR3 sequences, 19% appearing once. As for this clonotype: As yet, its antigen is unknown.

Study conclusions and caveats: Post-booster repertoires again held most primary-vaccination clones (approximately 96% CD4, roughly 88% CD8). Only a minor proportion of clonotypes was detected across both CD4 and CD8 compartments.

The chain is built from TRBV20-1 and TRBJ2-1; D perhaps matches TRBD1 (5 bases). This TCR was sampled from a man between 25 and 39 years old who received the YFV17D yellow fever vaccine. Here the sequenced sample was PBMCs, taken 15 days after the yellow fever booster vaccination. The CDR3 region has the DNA TGCAGTGCTAGAGATCCCGGCCAGGGTTCCTACAATGAGCAGTTCTTC. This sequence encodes CSARDPGQGSYNEQFF.